Listed below are T cell receptor beta chains from one sample, sequenced in a study of Graves' ophthalmopathy and Graves' hyperthyroidism. TCRdb re-derived calls from the multiplex PCR reads in MiXCR, one entry per CDR3 protein. The sample holds about 620,000 distinct CDR3 sequences, 20% to 25% seen once. Sequenced: peripheral blood. These receptors originate from a woman between 18 and 29 years old with stable Graves' hyperthyroidism. Some clones in this sample may be carry-over from other donors' samples. Each CDR3 is given with its conserved first and last residue. The D gene is left open where the match is weak. Clone size is shown for a subset of rows, as once, few, many or a class of expanded clone.

D gene	V gene	clone size	J gene	CDR3 DNA	CDR3 protein
TRBD1	TRBV5-1	many	TRBJ2-5	TGCGCCAGCAGCACCACTGGAACGACAGGGATAGAGACCCAGTACTTC	CASSTTGTTGIETQYF
-	TRBV20-1	many	TRBJ1-2	TGCAGTGCTAGTTTTGGTATTGGTAACTATGGCTACACCTTC	CSASFGIGNYGYTF
-	TRBV12-3/TRBV12-4	-	TRBJ2-7	TGTGCCAGCAACCAGGAGAGAAGGGGATCCCACGAGCAGTACTTC	CASNQERRGSHEQYF
TRBD1	TRBV6-1	many	TRBJ2-7	TGTGCCAGCAGTGCACTGGGACAGGGCTCCTACGAGCAGTACTTC	CASSALGQGSYEQYF
TRBD1	TRBV20-1	many	TRBJ2-5	TGCAGTGCTAGTTCGCGACAGGGGATAGAGACCCAGTACTTC	CSASSRQGIETQYF
-	TRBV30	-	TRBJ1-3	TGTGCCTGGTTCCGGGGGGGATCTGGAAACACCATATATTTT	CAWFRGGSGNTIYF
-	TRBV29-1	-	TRBJ2-7	TGCAGCGTTGCCCTGGAAAGGCACGAGCAGTACTTC	CSVALERHEQYF
TRBD1	TRBV27	-	TRBJ2-1	TGTGCCAGCAGCTCCGGGACAGGGACATACAATGAGCAGTTCTTC	CASSSGTGTYNEQFF
-	TRBV20-1	many	TRBJ1-1	TGCAGTGCTAGCGGTCGGGGATGGAACACTGAAGCTTTCTTT	CSASGRGWNTEAFF
-	TRBV3-1	few	TRBJ1-6	TGTGCCAGCAGCCAGAGGACGCAAAGCAATTCACCCCTCCACTTT	CASSQRTQSNSPLHF
TRBD2	TRBV28	-	TRBJ2-7	TGTGCCAGCAGCGCCCGAATAGGACTAGCGGGGGGCTGGAACGAGCAGTACTTC	CASSARIGLAGGWNEQYF
-	TRBV29-1	many	TRBJ1-1	TGCAGCGTCGCTGGGGGGGTAAGGACTGAAGCTTTCTTT	CSVAGGVRTEAFF
-	TRBV7-2	many	TRBJ1-5	TGTGCCAGCAGCTTATACCATGAGCCCCAGCATTTT	CASSLYHEPQHF
-	TRBV7-2	few	TRBJ2-5	TGTGCCAGCAGCGATACAGGGTTTCAGGAGACCCAGTACTTC	CASSDTGFQETQYF
-	TRBV5-1	many	TRBJ2-5	TGCGCCAGCAGCTTGGTCGCTTCCCATGAGACCCAGTACTTC	CASSLVASHETQYF
TRBD1	TRBV20-1	many	TRBJ2-2	TGCAGTGCACCCGGGACAGGGGGCAACGGGGAGCTGTTTTTT	CSAPGTGGNGELFF
TRBD2	TRBV7-2	many	TRBJ2-5	TGTGCCAGCAGCTTAGCGAGTAGGGGAGGGGAGACCCAGTACTTC	CASSLASRGGETQYF
TRBD1	TRBV4-2	-	TRBJ1-1	TGTGCCAGCAGCCAAATACCGGGACAGGGACGTTTGGCTGAAGCTTTCTTT	CASSQIPGQGRLAEAFF
-	TRBV7-9	many	TRBJ2-5	TGTGCCAGCAGCAACGACAGGAGGGAAGAGACCCAGTACTTC	CASSNDRREETQYF
-	TRBV6-2/TRBV6-3	few	TRBJ2-5	TGTGCCAGCATCGCAAGGGACTCGATCCGCAGGACCCAGTACTTC	CASIARDSIRRTQYF
-	TRBV12-3/TRBV12-4	many	TRBJ2-7	TGTGCCAGCAGTTTGGGGTTCACCTACGAGCAGTACTTC	CASSLGFTYEQYF
-	TRBV2	-	TRBJ1-1	TGTGCCAGCAGTGTGCCCTACCGCGGTGCTTTCTTT	CASSVPYRGAFF
-	TRBV6-5	many	TRBJ1-6	TGTGCCAGCAGTTACTCGAGCAACTCCTATAATTCACCCCTCCACTTT	CASSYSSNSYNSPLHF
-	TRBV5-1	many	TRBJ1-2	TGCGCCAGCAGCTACTCGGGGGCACGGGGCTACACCTTC	CASSYSGARGYTF
TRBD1	TRBV4-1	many	TRBJ2-5	TGCGCCAGCAGCCAACCAAAGGACAGGGGAAAGACCCAGTACTTC	CASSQPKDRGKTQYF
-	TRBV27	few	TRBJ2-7	TGTGCCAGCAGGCCGGTTGAACAGGGTCCGGGGAGGGACGAGCAGTACTTC	CASRPVEQGPGRDEQYF
-	TRBV30	many	TRBJ2-2	TGTGCCTGGATTGCGGAATCGAACACCGGGGAGCTGTTTTTT	CAWIAESNTGELFF
-	TRBV2	-	TRBJ1-5	TGTGCCAGCAGTGGGGGCGCGGGCAATCAGCCCCAGCATTTT	CASSGGAGNQPQHF
TRBD2	TRBV7-9	many	TRBJ2-5	TGTGCCAGCAGCTTTGGGACTAGCGCTCAAGAGACCCAGTACTTC	CASSFGTSAQETQYF
TRBD2	TRBV15	many	TRBJ2-5	TGTGCCACCAGCAGAGGAAGCCTAGCGGGGGGATTCCAAGAGACCCAGTACTTC	CATSRGSLAGGFQETQYF
-	TRBV12-3/TRBV12-4	many	TRBJ1-1	TGTGCCAGCAGTTTAGCGGGTGGAAGAACTGAAGCTTTCTTT	CASSLAGGRTEAFF
-	TRBV12-3/TRBV12-4	-	TRBJ2-4	TGTGCCAGCAGTTCGATGAGGTTGGGAAACATTCAGTACTTC	CASSSMRLGNIQYF
-	TRBV28	many	TRBJ2-5	TGTGCCAGCAGTTTGGTTGGCCAGCTTGAGACCCAGTACTTC	CASSLVGQLETQYF
TRBD2	TRBV4-1	many	TRBJ2-7	TGCGCCAGCAGCCATACTAGCGTTGAGCTTTACGAGCAGTACTTC	CASSHTSVELYEQYF
TRBD2	TRBV15	-	TRBJ2-7	TGTGCCACCAGCAGCCAGACTAGCGGTTGGTCCTACGAGCAGTACTTC	CATSSQTSGWSYEQYF
-	TRBV11-2	many	TRBJ1-2	TGTGCCAGCAGCAAACAAAGGGACTATGGCTACACCTTC	CASSKQRDYGYTF
-	TRBV7-8	few	TRBJ1-2	TGTGCCAGCAGCTTTCTCCGCGGCGACAGAGGCGGTTTTGGCTACACCTTC	CASSFLRGDRGGFGYTF
-	TRBV29-1	many	TRBJ2-5	TGCAGCGTTAACCCAACAGGGGCGGGGGAGACCCAGTACTTC	CSVNPTGAGETQYF
-	TRBV20-1	-	TRBJ2-2	TGCAGTGCCGTGGGGGAAACCGCCGGGGAGCTGTGTTTT	CSAVGETAGELCF